This is a list of T cell receptor beta chains from one sample in a study of T cells in Graves' hyperthyroidism and ophthalmopathy. TCRdb itself ran the multiplex PCR reads through MiXCR, one entry per CDR3 protein. The sample carries roughly 100,000 distinct CDR3 sequences, approximately 56% recorded once. Sample: blood. Source of these receptors: a woman in her thirties or forties with Graves' hyperthyroidism. The CDR3 runs from the conserved cysteine through the conserved F or W. The D gene is left open where the match is weak. Rows may omit the clone size; those that give it use once, few, many or a size class.

clone_size,j_call,v_call,d_call,cdr3_aa,cdr3_nt
few,TRBJ2-6,TRBV12-3/TRBV12-4,NA,CAISAAGANVLTF,TGTGCCATCAGTGCGGCGGGGGCCAACGTCCTGACTTTC
many,TRBJ2-2,TRBV10-3,NA,CAISTSGDGGELFF,TGTGCCATCAGTACCTCGGGGGACGGCGGGGAGCTGTTTTTT
medium-sized,TRBJ2-7,TRBV10-3,TRBD2,CAISVPSGSSYEQYF,TGTGCCATCAGTGTCCCTAGCGGGAGCTCCTACGAGCAGTACTTC
NA,TRBJ2-3,TRBV7-2,TRBD1,CASSSPAGGRLTDTQYF,TGTGCCAGCAGCTCACCCGCAGGGGGACGACTCACAGATACGCAGTATTTT
NA,TRBJ2-1,TRBV29-1,NA,CSAQGVADSYNEQFF,TGCAGCGCCCAAGGTGTGGCGGACTCCTACAATGAGCAGTTCTTC
NA,TRBJ2-5,TRBV4-1,NA,CACSQADQETQYF,TGCGCCTGCAGCCAAGCGGACCAAGAGACCCAGTACTTC
NA,TRBJ2-7,TRBV6-6,NA,CASSSHAGNPYEQYF,TGTGCCAGCAGCTCCCATGCGGGGAATCCCTACGAGCAGTACTTC
NA,TRBJ1-3,TRBV7-2,NA,CASSLVRGLSFSRSGNTIYF,TGTGCCAGCAGCTTAGTTCGGGGGCTTTCTTTCTCCCGCTCTGGAAACACCATATATTTT
NA,TRBJ2-7,TRBV29-1,TRBD1,CSLTGPLEQYF,TGCAGTTTGACAGGGCCCCTCGAGCAGTACTTC
few,TRBJ2-3,TRBV14,NA,CASSQGTLYTDTQYF,TGTGCCAGCAGCCAAGGAACCCTCTACACAGATACGCAGTATTTT
many,TRBJ1-5,TRBV7-3,NA,CASSLKEGAQPQHF,TGTGCCAGCAGCTTAAAAGAGGGTGCTCAGCCCCAGCATTTT
NA,TRBJ1-2,TRBV29-1,TRBD1,CSRGQGEGYGYTF,TGCAGCCGCGGACAGGGGGAGGGCTATGGCTACACCTTC
NA,TRBJ2-5,TRBV20-1,NA,CSAREETQYF,TGCAGTGCCAGGGAAGAGACCCAGTACTTC
NA,TRBJ1-1,TRBV20-1,NA,CGAREGGTEAFF,TGCGGTGCCCGAGAGGGTGGCACTGAAGCTTTCTTT
NA,TRBJ2-6,TRBV9,NA,CASSLHRESGTPSSGANVLTF,TGTGCCAGCAGCCTCCATCGGGAGTCCGGGACACCTAGCTCTGGGGCCAACGTCCTGACTTTC
few,TRBJ2-7,TRBV7-2,TRBD2,CASSPLGTSGSRGHEQYF,TGTGCCAGCAGTCCCCTGGGGACTAGCGGGAGTCGAGGTCACGAGCAGTACTTC
NA,TRBJ2-3,TRBV12-3/TRBV12-4,NA,CASSYMRRTTTDTQCF,TGTGCCAGCAGTTACATGCGGCGGACCACCACAGATACGCAGTGTTTT
many,TRBJ2-3,TRBV2,TRBD2,CASSSGGASTDTQYF,TGTGCCAGCAGCTCGGGAGGGGCGAGCACAGATACGCAGTATTTT
many,TRBJ1-1,TRBV5-8,TRBD1,CASSLRQGNTEAFF,TGTGCCAGCAGCCTCAGACAGGGAAACACTGAAGCTTTCTTT
NA,TRBJ1-5,TRBV19,TRBD1,CATRGRETQHF,TGTGCCACCAGGGGGCGAGAGACCCAGCATTTT
NA,TRBJ1-1,TRBV20-1,TRBD1,CSAHRRDRDGTEAFF,TGCAGTGCCCACCGCCGGGACAGGGATGGCACTGAAGCTTTCTTT
NA,TRBJ2-7,TRBV6-1,NA,CASSERAGQTYEQYF,TGTGCCAGCAGTGAAAGGGCGGGACAGACCTACGAGCAGTACTTC
NA,TRBJ1-5,TRBV20-1,NA,CSAWEGNSNQPQHF,TGCAGTGCCTGGGAGGGGAATAGCAATCAGCCCCAGCATTTT
NA,TRBJ1-2,TRBV7-6,NA,CASSLDFGPGIYGYTF,NA
NA,TRBJ1-1,TRBV7-2,NA,CASSQSGRNTEAFF,TGTGCCAGCAGCCAGAGCGGACGGAACACTGAGGCTTTCTTT
many,TRBJ1-1,TRBV10-2,NA,CASSDRGNTEAFF,TGCGCCAGCAGTGACAGAGGGAACACTGAAGCTTTCTTT
NA,TRBJ1-6,TRBV9,NA,CASSSGANNSPLHF,TGTGCCAGCAGTTCAGGGGCGAATAATTCACCCCTCCACTTT
NA,TRBJ1-2,TRBV7-9,NA,CASSVMGQHYGYTF,TGTGCCAGCAGCGTAATGGGGCAGCACTATGGCTACACCTTC
NA,TRBJ1-4,TRBV20-1,NA,CSAPVGAGNEKLFF,TGCAGTGCTCCCGTGGGGGCTGGTAATGAAAAACTGTTTTTT
NA,TRBJ2-7,TRBV29-1,NA,CSVIYPAAEQYF,TGCAGCGTTATCTATCCGGCGGCCGAGCAGTACTTC